This T cell receptor beta chain was observed in a study of CD8 T cells in Susac syndrome. Study-wide results and caveats: The study acknowledged a relatively small number of individuals in its TCR sequencing and HLA analysis.

The patients serving as multiple sclerosis controls were treatment-naive. They had stable or active relapsing-remitting disease and fulfilled revised McDonald criteria. FACS enriched CD8+ TEMRA cells, while bulk CD8+ and CD4+ were negatively isolated. The CDR3 length is 13 residues. V was clipped by 2 bases and J by 1 base, with 6 bases between them. Per germline, CDR1 KGHSH and CDR2 LQKENI. An amount of RNA that ranged from roughly 0.45 to 1 ug was reverse transcribed with random hexamers. One entry per CDR3 protein, called by TCRdb with MiXCR from the immunoSEQ multiplex PCR reads. This table has hundreds of thousands of distinct CDR3 sequences, approximately 85% appearing once. This clonotype was seen only a few times. The antigen is unknown.

V and J are TRBV18 and TRBJ2-7; unclear D gene. The sequencing sample was made of CD8+ T cells from PBMCs. The TCR sequence derives from a human donor with multiple sclerosis. The CDR3 loop is CASSPTDSYEQYF. The CDR3 DNA reads as TGTGCCAGCTCACCAACTGATTCCTACGAGCAGTACTTC.